These 4 T cell receptor beta chains were all obtained from the same sample, sequenced in a study of blood T cell repertoires in COVID-19. The method was immunoSEQ multiplex PCR; TCRdb's version includes in-frame clones alone and lacks a portion of them. The repertoire has about 260,000 clones, roughly 86% of them found once; the top ten carry around 10%. The sequencing input was peripheral blood. Source of these receptors: a man aged 35 to 55 who had recovered from COVID-19.

The chain has TRBV15 and TRBJ1-4; TRBD1 aligns across 7 bases. V lost 0 bases and J lost 6; bases outside the gene matches: 13. Germline CDR1 and CDR2: LNHNV and YYDKDF (reference sequence). The CDR3 sequence is 18 residues long. The CDR3 DNA reads TGTGCCACCAGCAGAGATAGGGTTCGTTCAGGGGGGTATGAAAAACTGTTTTTT. This translates into CATSRDRVRSGGYEKLFF. The variable domain in full, with the rest retrieved from reference TRBV15 and TRBJ1-4, is DAMVIQNPRYQVTQFGKPVTLSCSQTLNHNVMYWYQQKSSQAPKLLFHYYDKDFNNEADTPDNFQSRRPNTSFCFLDIRSPGLGDTAMYLCATSRDRVRSGGYEKLFFGSGTQLSVL.

The genes are TRBV29-1 and TRBJ1-2, with D possibly matching TRBD1 (6 bases). CDR1 SQVTM and CDR2 ANQGSEA come from the germline V gene. Trimming left V 8 bases short and J 6 bases short, with 13 bases between. CDR3 length equals 11 residues. The CDR3 DNA sequence: TGCAGCACACAGGGCCCCGATGGCTACACCTTC. Protein sequence: CSTQGPDGYTF.

The J gene is TRBJ1-3, the V gene TRBV6-6, with D maybe TRBD1 (5 bases). CDR3 length: 15 amino acids. Trimming cost V 4 bases and J 4 bases, with 14 bases left between them. CDR1 is MNHNY and CDR2 is SVGAGI in the germline V gene (reference sequence). The CDR3 region is CASSSRGADGNTIYF. The DNA of the CDR3 is TGTGCCAGCAGTTCCCGCGGGGCAGACGGAAACACCATATATTTT.

This sequence joins TRBV12-3 or TRBV12-4 and TRBJ2-7, with 7 positions matching TRBD1. This CDR3 is 13 amino acids long. Unmatched junction bases numbered 6, after V lost 5 bases and J lost 5 bases. The CDR3 protein is CASSQTGMNEQYF. CDR3 DNA: TGTGCCAGCAGTCAGACAGGGATGAACGAGCAGTACTTC.